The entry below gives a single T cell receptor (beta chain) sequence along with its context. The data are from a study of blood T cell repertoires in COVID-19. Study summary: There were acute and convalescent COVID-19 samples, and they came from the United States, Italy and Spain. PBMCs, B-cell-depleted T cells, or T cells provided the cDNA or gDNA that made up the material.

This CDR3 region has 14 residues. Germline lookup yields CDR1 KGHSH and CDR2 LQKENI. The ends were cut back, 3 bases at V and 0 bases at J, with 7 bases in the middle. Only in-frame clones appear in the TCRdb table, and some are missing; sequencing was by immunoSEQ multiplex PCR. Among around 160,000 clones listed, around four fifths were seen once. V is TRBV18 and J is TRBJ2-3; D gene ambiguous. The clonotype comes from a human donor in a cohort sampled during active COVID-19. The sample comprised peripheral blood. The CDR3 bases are TGTGCCAGCTCACCCAGGATGAGCACAGATACGCAGTATTTT. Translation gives CASSPRMSTDTQYF.